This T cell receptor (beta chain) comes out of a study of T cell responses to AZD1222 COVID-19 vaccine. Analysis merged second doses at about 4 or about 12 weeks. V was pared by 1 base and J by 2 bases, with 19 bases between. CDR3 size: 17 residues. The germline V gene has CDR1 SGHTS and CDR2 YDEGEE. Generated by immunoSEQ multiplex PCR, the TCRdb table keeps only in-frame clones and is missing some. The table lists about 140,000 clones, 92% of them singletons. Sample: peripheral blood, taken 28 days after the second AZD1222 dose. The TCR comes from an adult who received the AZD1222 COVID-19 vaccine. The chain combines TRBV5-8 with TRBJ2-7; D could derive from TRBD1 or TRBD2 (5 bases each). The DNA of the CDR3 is TGTGCCAGCAGCTTGCTGTTTGGGACCGAAACAACCTACGAGCAGTACTTC. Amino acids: CASSLLFGTETTYEQYF. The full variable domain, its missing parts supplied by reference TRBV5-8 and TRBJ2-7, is EAGVTQSPTHLIKTRGQQATLRCSPISGHTSVYWYQQALGLGLQFLLWYDEGEERNRGNFPPRFSGRQFPNYSSELNVNALELEDSALYLCASSLLFGTETTYEQYFGPGTRLTVT.